Following are 31 T cell receptor beta chains from one sample sequenced in a study of OX40 agonist ivuxolimab in advanced cancers. To prepare the library, the immunoSEQ multiplex PCR assay was applied. Held by TCRdb, this immuneACCESS table contains in-frame sequences only and omits some clones. Under half of the omission traces to an unresolved V gene where checked; the cause of the rest is unknown. In this sample the table shows over 150,000 clones, 85% to 95% of which occur a single time. The top ten clones comprise about 0.31% of the sample. The material was CD4+ or CD8+ T cells sorted from blood, obtained in a trial of the OX40 agonist ivuxolimab. The receptors were sampled from an adult with an advanced solid tumor such as melanoma, head and neck, liver or kidney cancer.

The rearrangement joins TRBV27 to TRBJ2-1; 15 bases match TRBD2. Germline V CDR1 and CDR2: MNHEY, SMNVEV (reference sequence). The V gene end was trimmed by 6 bases and the J gene end by 7 bases; junction bases not matched to a gene: 7. The CDR3 loop spans 16 amino acids. The CDR3, as DNA: TGTGCCAGCAGCGTAGCCGGGACTAGCGGGAGGAATGAGCAGTTCTTC. Its translation: CASSVAGTSGRNEQFF.

V and J are TRBV15 and TRBJ2-5, with TRBD1 matching 8 bases. The CDR3 sequence is 15 residues long. Germline trimming cut 0 bases from V and 2 bases from J; bases unmatched to any gene: 2. CDR1 and CDR2 from the germline V gene are LNHNV and YYDKDF (reference sequence). The CDR3 sequence is CATSRDGTGQETQYF. For the CDR3, the DNA is TGTGCCACCAGCAGAGATGGGACAGGACAAGAGACCCAGTACTTC.

This rearrangement joins TRBV10-3 to TRBJ1-5; D not resolved. The CDR3 has 11 amino acids. Germline V gives CDR1 ENHRY, CDR2 SYGVKD. Between the trimmed V and J ends, which lost 10 bases and 9 bases, there was a span of 13 bases. The CDR3 coding sequence is TGTGCCACGATGGGTAAAGGGCCCCAGCATTTT. It translates to CATMGKGPQHF.

The chain carries TRBV19 and TRBJ2-3, with 7 nucleotides matching TRBD1. Germline V CDR1 and CDR2: LNHDA, SQIVND (reference sequence). CDR3 length: 13 amino acids. V shed 8 bases, J shed 6 bases, and the junction held 8 bases outside the gene matches. CDR3 protein: CASQPRGSDTQYF. In DNA form, the CDR3 reads TGTGCCAGTCAGCCCAGGGGGTCGGATACGCAGTATTTT. Variable domain in full (rest from reference TRBV19 and TRBJ2-3): DGGITQSPKYLFRKEGQNVTLSCEQNLNHDAMYWYRQDPGQGLRLIYYSQIVNDFQKGDIAEGYSVSREKKESFPLTVTSAQKNPTAFYLCASQPRGSDTQYFGPGTRLTVL.

J is TRBJ2-1 and V is TRBV27; D possibly matches TRBD1 or TRBD2 (5 bases each). Trimming left V 2 bases short and J 9 bases short, with 11 bases between. Germline CDR1 reads MNHEY; CDR2 reads SMNVEV (reference sequence). The CDR3 has 13 residues. The CDR3 is CASSLPYGGEQFF. CDR3 in DNA: TGTGCCAGCAGTTTACCTTATGGGGGTGAGCAGTTCTTC.

This rearrangement joins TRBV14 to TRBJ2-5; 10 bases match TRBD1. CDR3 length: 15 amino acids. J lost 4 bases, V lost 3 bases, and 5 bases had no gene match. Germline CDR1 SGHDN, CDR2 FVKESK. CDR3 protein: CASSQRGQGGETQYF. Here the CDR3 DNA reads TGTGCCAGCAGCCAGCGAGGACAGGGGGGAGAGACCCAGTACTTC. Full variable domain (rest looked up from reference TRBV14 and TRBJ2-5): EAGVTQFPSHSVIEKGQTVTLRCDPISGHDNLYWYRRVMGKEIKFLLHFVKESKQDESGMPNNRFLAERTGGTYSTLKVQPAELEDSGVYFCASSQRGQGGETQYFGPGTRLLVL.

This clone was seen once. The chain combines TRBV28 with TRBJ1-5; D possibly corresponds to TRBD1 (6 bases). V gave up 5 bases and J gave up 3 bases, with 11 bases separating them. The germline V gene encodes CDR1 MDHEN and CDR2 SYDVKM. This CDR3 contains 14 residues. CDR3 region: CASSLGQFNQPQHF. In DNA, the CDR3 is TGTGCCAGCAGTCTCGGACAGTTCAATCAGCCCCAGCATTTT.

This clone has a single count. CDR3 in amino acids: CASSQGSLGLQETQYF. In DNA form, the CDR3 reads TGTGCCAGCTCCCAGGGAAGTTTGGGCCTACAAGAGACCCAGTACTTC. V and J are TRBV11-2 and TRBJ2-5; D may be TRBD1 (5 bases). The CDR3 loop spans 16 amino acids. CDR1 and CDR2 (germline): SGHAT, FQNNGV. The V gene lost 8 bases and the J gene lost 2 bases, with 21 bases spanning the gap.

This clone has only one observation. DNA for the CDR3: TGTGCCAGCTCACCACGGGGGCAGAGCCTATCGCCCCAGCATTTT. The encoded protein is CASSPRGQSLSPQHF. V is TRBV18 and J is TRBJ1-5; D is possibly TRBD1 (6 bases). This CDR3 is 15 amino acids long. V was pared by 1 base and J by 9 bases, with 16 bases between. CDR1 and CDR2 from the germline V gene are KGHSH and LQKENI.

V is TRBV18 and J is TRBJ1-1; tentatively, D is TRBD1 (5 bases). Trimming took off 4 bases at V and 5 bases at J, with 17 bases between the two ends. Germline V gene lookup returns CDR1 KGHSH and CDR2 LQKENI. This CDR3 comprises 15 residues. Here the CDR3 reads CASSRATRAGTEAFF. The CDR3 nucleotides read TGTGCCAGCTCACGGGCGACCAGGGCAGGGACTGAAGCTTTCTTT.

The chain carries TRBV30 and TRBJ2-7, with a tentative D call TRBD1 (6 bases). Germline V gene sequence: CDR1 GTSNPN, CDR2 SVGIG (reference sequence). Between the trimmed V and J ends, which lost 1 base and 7 bases, there was a span of 11 bases. CDR3 length: 12 residues. Written as DNA, the CDR3 is TGTGCCTGGAGTGAGCAGGGGTTTGAGCAGTACTTC. This codes for CAWSEQGFEQYF. The complete variable domain, with remaining parts taken from reference TRBV30 and TRBJ2-7, reads SQTIHQWPATLVQPVGSPLSLECTVEGTSNPNLYWYRQAAGRGLQLLFYSVGIGQISSEVPQNLSASRPQDRQFILSSKKLLLSDSGFYLCAWSEQGFEQYFGPGTRLTVT.

There are a few counts of this clone. The chain employs TRBV19 and TRBJ2-1, with D unresolved. Germline V gene data show CDR1 as LNHDA and CDR2 as SQIVND (reference sequence). CDR3 length: 12 amino acids. V was clipped by 4 bases and J by 4 bases, with 5 bases between them. CDR3 nucleotide sequence: TGTGCCAGTAGTACCGATTACAATGAGCAGTTCTTC. Translation gives CASSTDYNEQFF.

J is TRBJ1-2 and V is TRBV19; D uncertain. Germline V gene lookup returns CDR1 LNHDA and CDR2 SQIVND (reference sequence). This CDR3 is 11 amino acids long. Between the trimmed V and J ends, which lost 4 bases and 4 bases, there was a span of 4 bases. In nucleotides, the CDR3 is TGTGCCAGTAGTAATAGCTATGGCTACACCTTC. Encoded protein: CASSNSYGYTF.

This chain links TRBV4-1 with TRBJ2-2; 10 positions match TRBD1. Germline trimming cut 0 bases from V and 6 bases from J; bases unmatched to any gene: 4. CDR3 length: 16 amino acids. Germline V CDR1 and CDR2: MGHRA, YSYEKL. The CDR3: CASSQDDRGLAGELFF. CDR3 bases: TGCGCCAGCAGCCAAGACGACAGGGGGCTAGCCGGGGAGCTGTTTTTT.

The V gene is TRBV4-2, the J gene TRBJ2-1; no reliable D call. The CDR3 contains 12 residues. Germline V gene lookup returns CDR1 LGHNA and CDR2 YNFKEQ. V was trimmed by 0 bases and J by 10 bases, leaving 7 bases between them. The CDR3 protein is CASSQDLVEQFF. In nucleotides, the CDR3 is TGTGCCAGCAGCCAAGATCTCGTGGAGCAGTTCTTC.

V and J are TRBV10-1 and TRBJ2-2; perhaps D is TRBD1 or TRBD2 (6 bases each). The V and J ends lost 5 bases and 6 bases respectively, with 10 bases between them. CDR3 size: 13 residues. Per the germline V gene, CDR1 is WNHNN and CDR2 is SYGVQD (reference sequence). The CDR3 DNA sequence: TGCGCCAGCAGTTACAGGGAGGCCGGGGAGCTGTTTTTT. It is translated as CASSYREAGELFF.

The chain links TRBV5-1 to TRBJ1-4; 7 bases fit TRBD1. Germline V gene lookup returns CDR1 SGHRS and CDR2 YFSETQ. The V gene end was trimmed by 1 base and the J gene end by 10 bases; junction bases not matched to a gene: 4. The CDR3 contains 13 residues. CDR3 protein: CASSLNEGAKLFF. CDR3 DNA sequence: TGCGCCAGCAGCTTGAATGAGGGGGCAAAACTGTTTTTT.

The V and J genes are TRBV14 and TRBJ1-5, with unresolved D. The CDR3 loop spans 14 amino acids. Germline V lookup: CDR1 SGHDN, CDR2 FVKESK. Between the trimmed V and J ends, which lost 2 bases and 3 bases, there was a span of 8 bases. The CDR3 nucleotides are TGTGCCAGCAGCCAATCCGGGAACAATCAGCCCCAGCATTTT. Translating gives CASSQSGNNQPQHF.

This clone was seen a handful of times. V usage is TRBV19 and J usage is TRBJ1-1; D not resolved. V gave up 6 bases and J gave up 6 bases, with 11 bases separating them. The length of the CDR3 is 12 residues. Germline V gene lookup returns CDR1 LNHDA and CDR2 SQIVND (reference sequence). DNA of the CDR3: TGTGCCAGTAGCCCGGGGAGAGCTGAAGCTTTCTTT. Protein product: CASSPGRAEAFF.

The V call is TRBV7-9, the J call TRBJ2-7, with D possibly matching TRBD2 (6 bases). The CDR3 totals 14 residues. Germline values: CDR1 SEHNR, CDR2 FQNEAQ (reference sequence). V lost 5 bases and J 2 bases, leaving 13 bases between the germline ends. CDR3: CASSGRDSPYEQYF. In nucleotides, the CDR3 is TGTGCCAGCAGCGGCCGGGACTCACCCTACGAGCAGTACTTC.

The CDR3 is CASSLGTGPGRETQYF. As DNA, the CDR3 is TGCGCCAGCAGCTTGGGGACAGGGCCGGGGAGAGAGACCCAGTACTTC. J is TRBJ2-5 and V is TRBV5-1; 8 nucleotides align to TRBD1. The CDR3 has 16 residues. The trim removed 0 bases at V and 4 bases at J, leaving 8 bases unmatched. Germline loops: CDR1 SGHRS, CDR2 YFSETQ.

Note on this clone: One junction end disagrees with the germline gene, perhaps due to a read error. J is TRBJ1-4 and V is TRBV7-7; D is unresolved. The CDR3 is 15 amino acids. Germline CDR1 and CDR2: SSHAT and FNYEAQ (reference sequence). CDR3 nucleotides: TGTGCTAGCAGCCTTACACCTGCAACTAATGAAAAACTGTTTTTT. Residues: CASSLTPATNEKLFF. Supplemented by reference TRBV7-7 and TRBJ1-4, the full variable domain reads GAGVSQSPRYKVTKRGQDVTLRCDPISSHATLYWYQQALGQGPEFLTYFNYEAQPDKSGLPSDRFSAERPEGSISTLTIQRTEQRDSAMYRCASSLTPATNEKLFFGSGTQLSVL.

The CDR3 nucleotides are TGTGCCAGCAGCTTAGTCTATGGTAGCAATCAGCCCCAGCATTTT. It translates to CASSLVYGSNQPQHF. The chain recombines TRBV7-2 with TRBJ1-5; unclear D gene. Germline V gene sequence: CDR1 SGHTA, CDR2 FQGNSA. Trimming removed 1 base from V and 0 bases from J, with 7 bases in between. There are 15 residues in the CDR3. Supplemented by reference TRBV7-2 and TRBJ1-5, the full variable domain reads GAGVSQSPSNKVTEKGKDVELRCDPISGHTALYWYRQSLGQGLEFLIYFQGNSAPDKSGLPSDRFSAERTGGSVSTLTIQRTQQEDSAVYLCASSLVYGSNQPQHFGDGTRLSIL.

This chain connects TRBV6-7 to TRBJ2-7, with 12 bases aligning to TRBD2. TRBV6-7 is identified as an open reading frame with a role that is uncertain. V was pared by 5 bases and J by 5 bases, with 16 bases of the junction left unmatched. The CDR3 has 18 residues. The DNA for the CDR3 is TGTGCCAGCAGTCCGACCAAGCTAGCGGGAGGGCTCAGCCACGAGCAGTACTTC. This sequence encodes CASSPTKLAGGLSHEQYF.

The J gene is TRBJ1-1, the V gene TRBV19, with D perhaps TRBD1 (6 bases). The germline gives CDR1 LNHDA, CDR2 SQIVND (reference sequence). This CDR3 is 15 amino acids long. Trimming removed 6 bases at V and 1 base at J, with 15 bases between. The CDR3 DNA is TGTGCCAGTAGCCTGGCGGACAGCAGGAACACTGAAGCTTTCTTT. Protein sequence: CASSLADSRNTEAFF.

This chain connects TRBV18 to TRBJ2-7; D is undetermined. This CDR3 comprises 12 residues. Germline V gene lookup returns CDR1 KGHSH and CDR2 LQKENI. V lost 6 bases, J lost 5 bases, and 11 bases lay in between. The CDR3, as DNA: TGTGCCAGCTCTTCTGGCAGCCACGAGCAGTACTTC. This codes for CASSSGSHEQYF.

This rearrangement joins TRBV5-4 to TRBJ1-2; 9 bases match TRBD1. The J segment lost 3 bases and the V segment lost 0 bases, leaving 6 bases of the junction unmatched. This CDR3 region has 16 residues. The germline CDR1 and CDR2 sequences are SGHNT and YYREEE (reference sequence). The DNA for the CDR3 is TGTGCCAGCAGCTTGGTTGACAGGGGGAGTGACTATGGCTACACCTTC. It translates to CASSLVDRGSDYGYTF.

The chain couples TRBV10-3 to TRBJ1-3; D perhaps matches TRBD1 (6 bases). The CDR3 is 14 residues long. V lost 6 bases and J lost 3, with 12 bases in between. CDR1 is ENHRY, CDR2 SYGVKD, per germline. CDR3 amino acids: CAIRVTGNGNTIYF. CDR3 in DNA: TGTGCCATCAGGGTAACAGGGAATGGAAACACCATATATTTT.

The rearrangement joins TRBV19 to TRBJ1-5, with D maybe TRBD1 (6 bases). Germline CDR1 reads LNHDA; CDR2 reads SQIVND (reference sequence). CDR3 size: 15 residues. The germline V and J ends were trimmed by 4 bases and 0 bases, with 10 bases remaining between them. The CDR3 nucleotides are TGTGCCAGTAGTACATACAGGGTTAGCAATCAGCCCCAGCATTTT. Translated: CASSTYRVSNQPQHF.

This sequence joins TRBV5-1 and TRBJ2-7, with 9 bases aligning to TRBD2. The CDR3 has 16 amino acids. The V gene end was trimmed by 5 bases and the J gene end by 6 bases; junction bases not matched to a gene: 15. Germline assignment: CDR1 SGHRS and CDR2 YFSETQ. CDR3 in amino acids: CASSLTAGGTPGEQYF. DNA for the CDR3: TGCGCCAGCAGTTTAACGGCGGGAGGGACCCCTGGCGAGCAGTACTTC.

CDR3 loop: CASSLLEGNNYGYTF. The CDR3 coding sequence is TGTGCCAGCAGCTTATTGGAGGGGAATAACTATGGCTACACCTTC. The chain combines TRBV11-2 with TRBJ1-2, with TRBD1 as a possible D gene (5 bases). Per germline, CDR1 SGHAT and CDR2 FQNNGV. Trimming removed 2 bases at V and 1 base at J, with 11 bases between. The CDR3 consists of 15 residues.